The 10 T cell receptor beta chains below all came from one sample that was sequenced in a study of control samples from healthy donors and cancer patients. Profiled with immunoSEQ multiplex PCR; TCRdb holds only in-frame clones, not every one. The sample has about 98,000 clones; about 90% are singletons. Sequenced: blood. The receptors stem from a woman under 30 in good health.

The V and J genes are TRBV5-6 and TRBJ2-7; TRBD2 agrees at 7 bases. The trim removed 5 bases at V and 2 bases at J, leaving 7 bases unmatched. CDR3 length: 14 amino acids. Germline-derived CDR1 and CDR2 are SGHDT and YYEEEE. The CDR3 nucleotides are TGTGCCAGCAGGCCACGACGGGGGGCCTACGAGCAGTACTTC. Amino acids: CASRPRRGAYEQYF.

J is TRBJ1-4 and V is TRBV20-1; D is unresolved. This CDR3 contains 11 residues. The germline gives CDR1 DFQATT, CDR2 SNEGSKA (reference sequence). V lost 6 bases and J lost 15, with 17 bases in between. CDR3 amino acids: CSAIDRVSVFF. The CDR3 DNA is TGCAGTGCCATAGACCGGGTATCGGTGTTTTTT.

The chain carries TRBV4-2 and TRBJ2-1, with 13 bases aligning to TRBD2. V trimming: 3 bases; J trimming: 1 base; junction bases outside the gene matches: 3. Germline CDR1 is LGHNA and CDR2 is YNFKEQ. The CDR3 runs to 17 residues. The CDR3 sequence is CASSQATSGRSYNEQFF. The CDR3 DNA sequence: TGTGCCAGCAGCCAGGCGACTAGCGGGAGGTCCTACAATGAGCAGTTCTTC.

This chain connects TRBV27 to TRBJ1-5, with D hard to call. Trimming stripped 6 bases from V and 9 bases from J, with 15 bases between. Germline CDR1 and CDR2: MNHEY and SMNVEV (reference sequence). The CDR3 is 13 amino acids. CDR3 bases: TGTGCCAGCAGCCTGACGGGGATGGGGCCCCAGCATTTT. Amino acid sequence: CASSLTGMGPQHF.

To note about this clone: The junction and the germline gene differ at one end; a read error may be behind it. J is TRBJ2-1 and V is TRBV25-1; D remains ambiguous. The germline CDR1 and CDR2 sequences are MGHDK and SYGVNS. This CDR3 is 11 amino acids long. The CDR3 DNA reads as TGTGCCAGCAGTGTGGGGTCGATTTTGGTCTTC. Translating gives CASSVGSILVF.

The chain has TRBV20-1 and TRBJ2-7, with TRBD2 matching over 8 bases. CDR3 length: 14 residues. The germline CDR1 and CDR2 sequences are DFQATT and SNEGSKA (reference sequence). J lost 0 bases, V lost 6 bases, and 7 bases had no gene match. CDR3 coding DNA: TGCAGTGCCAGTGCTAGCGGGCACTCCTACGAGCAGTACTTC. Its protein product is CSASASGHSYEQYF.

The chain links TRBV2 to TRBJ1-5, with 7 bases identical to TRBD1. J gave up 3 bases and V 0 bases, and 2 bases lay outside the gene matches. This CDR3 has 15 amino acids. CDR1 and CDR2 (germline): SNHLY, FYNNEI. For the CDR3, the DNA is TGTGCCAGCAGTGAAGCAGGGGGCTACAATCAGCCCCAGCATTTT. As protein: CASSEAGGYNQPQHF.

This rearrangement joins TRBV6-2 or TRBV6-3 to TRBJ1-4; unclear D gene. V was cut by 0 bases and J by 4 bases, with 9 bases left in between. The CDR3 runs 15 residues. Germline V gene sequence: CDR1 MNHEY, CDR2 SVGEGT. The CDR3 sequence: CASSYSAHGNEKLFF. CDR3 in DNA: TGTGCCAGCAGTTACTCGGCACACGGTAATGAAAAACTGTTTTTT.

V gene TRBV21-1 combines with J gene TRBJ1-1; TRBD1, as called in the table, went unchecked against the DNA. TRBV21-1 is marked as a pseudogene. The CDR3 is 17 amino acids. CDR3: CASSDLDLRDRGTEAFF. The DNA of the CDR3 is TGTGCCAGCAGCGACCTAGATCTCCGGGACAGGGGCACTGAAGCTTTCTTT.

This chain connects TRBV4-3 to TRBJ2-1; 9 positions match TRBD2. In germline, CDR1 is LGHNA, CDR2 YSLEER. The CDR3 is 18 residues long. After removal of 0 bases from V and 2 bases from J, the junction contained 8 bases not matched to a gene. This CDR3 reads CASSQDPISGRPYNEQFF. CDR3 in DNA: TGCGCCAGCAGCCAAGATCCGATTAGCGGGAGACCCTACAATGAGCAGTTCTTC.